The entry that follows covers one T cell receptor (beta chain) sequence. Relative to the germline gene, one junction end is altered; a read error may explain this. Both RNA and DNA were isolated together from roughly 20-30 mg of bulk tissue that had not been sorted. The data are from a study of tumor-infiltrating lymphocytes in primary liver carcinoma. About the study: Each of the growths was stage T1-T3 N0M0, extending about 4.2 to 11 cm across.

With a constant-region primer, TCR beta cDNA was made from 400 to 550 ng of total RNA. Three-round nested multiplex PCR performed with slightly modified ARM-PCR produced the TCR beta libraries. The first two PCR rounds used TRBV1-TRBV30 forward primers with a C-beta reverse primer, 9 to 11 cycles each. TCRdb reprocessed the multiplex PCR reads with MiXCR, giving one entry per CDR3 protein. The data show approximately 190,000 distinct CDR3 sequences, around four fifths seen once. The CDR3 is 13 residues long. Germline-derived CDR1 and CDR2 are SQVTM and ANQGSEA. The source is a man aged 40-55 years with primary liver carcinoma and hepatitis B virus infection. Sequencing was performed on tumor tissue from primary liver carcinoma. The genes are TRBV29-1 and TRBJ2-1, with D possibly being TRBD1 (6 bases). CDR3 coding DNA: TGCAGTGTCGAGGACAGTGATTACAATGAGCATTTCTTC. Its translation: CSVEDSDYNEHFF.